Sequencing of this TCR beta chain was carried out in a study of blood T cell repertoires in COVID-19. Study as a whole: COVID-19 samples collected from the United States, Italy and Spain covered acute and convalescent phases. From T cells, B-cell-depleted T cells, or PBMCs came the material, which was cDNA or gDNA.

In the original processing: Nucleated cell number was recorded as an estimate derived from reference gene primer amplification. Only in-frame clones appear in the TCRdb table, and some are missing; sequencing was by immunoSEQ multiplex PCR. The V and J calls and clone size are taken from that table; D and trimming were inferred from the DNA. Among 78,000 or so clones listed, under 85% were seen once. The CDR3 length is 13 residues. The sequencing input was peripheral blood. This TCR was recovered from a human donor in a cohort sampled during active COVID-19. V usage is TRBV21-1 and J usage is TRBJ1-1. TRBV21-1 is assigned pseudogene status. The CDR3 DNA reads TGTGCCAGCAGCAAAGGGCGGGACACTGAAGCTTTCTTT. As protein: CASSKGRDTEAFF.